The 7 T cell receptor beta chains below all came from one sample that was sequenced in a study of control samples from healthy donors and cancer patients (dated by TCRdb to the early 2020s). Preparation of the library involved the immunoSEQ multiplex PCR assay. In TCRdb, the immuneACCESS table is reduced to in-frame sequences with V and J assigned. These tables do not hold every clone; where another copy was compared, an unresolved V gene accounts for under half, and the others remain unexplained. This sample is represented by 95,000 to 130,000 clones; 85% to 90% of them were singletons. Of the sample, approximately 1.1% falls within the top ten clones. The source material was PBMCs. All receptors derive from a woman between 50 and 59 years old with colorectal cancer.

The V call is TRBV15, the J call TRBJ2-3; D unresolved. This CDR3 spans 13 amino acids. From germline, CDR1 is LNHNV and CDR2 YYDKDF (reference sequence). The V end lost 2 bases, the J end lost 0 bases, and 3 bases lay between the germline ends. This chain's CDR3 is CATSRTSTDTQYF. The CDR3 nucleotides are TGTGCCACCAGCAGAACCAGCACAGATACGCAGTATTTT. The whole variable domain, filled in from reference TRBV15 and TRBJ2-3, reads DAMVIQNPRYQVTQFGKPVTLSCSQTLNHNVMYWYQQKSSQAPKLLFHYYDKDFNNEADTPDNFQSRRPNTSFCFLDIRSPGLGDTAMYLCATSRTSTDTQYFGPGTRLTVL.

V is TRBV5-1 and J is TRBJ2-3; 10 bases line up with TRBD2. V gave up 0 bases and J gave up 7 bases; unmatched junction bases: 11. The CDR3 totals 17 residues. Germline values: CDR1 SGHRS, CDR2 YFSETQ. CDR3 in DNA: TGCGCCAGCAGCTTGGGGACTAGCGGCCGGACCGGGTATACGCAGTATTTT. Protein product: CASSLGTSGRTGYTQYF.

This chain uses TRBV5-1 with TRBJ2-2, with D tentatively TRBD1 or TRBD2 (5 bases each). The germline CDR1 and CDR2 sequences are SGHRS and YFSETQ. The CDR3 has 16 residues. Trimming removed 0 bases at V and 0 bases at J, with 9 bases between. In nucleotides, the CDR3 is TGCGCCAGCAGCTTGGCCCTGGGACCGAACACCGGGGAGCTGTTTTTT. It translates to CASSLALGPNTGELFF.

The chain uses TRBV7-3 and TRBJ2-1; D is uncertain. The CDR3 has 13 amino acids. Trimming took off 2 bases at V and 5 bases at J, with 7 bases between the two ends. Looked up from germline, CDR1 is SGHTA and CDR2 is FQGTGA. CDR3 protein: CASSLGYNNEQFF. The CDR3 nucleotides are TGTGCCAGCAGCTTAGGCTACAACAATGAGCAGTTCTTC.

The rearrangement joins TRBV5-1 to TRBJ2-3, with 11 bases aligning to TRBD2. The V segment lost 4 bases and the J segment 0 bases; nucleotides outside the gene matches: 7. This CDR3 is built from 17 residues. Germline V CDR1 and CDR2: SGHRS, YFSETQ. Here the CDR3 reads CASSGILAGGSTDTQYF. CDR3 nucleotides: TGCGCCAGCAGCGGAATCCTAGCGGGAGGTAGCACAGATACGCAGTATTTT.

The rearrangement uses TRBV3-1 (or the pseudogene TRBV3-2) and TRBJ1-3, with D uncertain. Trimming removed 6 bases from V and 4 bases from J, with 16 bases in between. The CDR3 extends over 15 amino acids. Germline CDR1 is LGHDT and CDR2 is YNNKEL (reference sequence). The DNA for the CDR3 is TGTGCCAGCAGTAAGGACCGACAAGCGGGAAACACCATATATTTT. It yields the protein CASSKDRQAGNTIYF.

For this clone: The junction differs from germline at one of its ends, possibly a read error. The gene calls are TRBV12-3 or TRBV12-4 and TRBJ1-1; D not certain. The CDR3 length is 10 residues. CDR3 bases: TGTGCCAGCAGTGATACCACCCCCGCCTTT. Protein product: CASSDTTPAF.